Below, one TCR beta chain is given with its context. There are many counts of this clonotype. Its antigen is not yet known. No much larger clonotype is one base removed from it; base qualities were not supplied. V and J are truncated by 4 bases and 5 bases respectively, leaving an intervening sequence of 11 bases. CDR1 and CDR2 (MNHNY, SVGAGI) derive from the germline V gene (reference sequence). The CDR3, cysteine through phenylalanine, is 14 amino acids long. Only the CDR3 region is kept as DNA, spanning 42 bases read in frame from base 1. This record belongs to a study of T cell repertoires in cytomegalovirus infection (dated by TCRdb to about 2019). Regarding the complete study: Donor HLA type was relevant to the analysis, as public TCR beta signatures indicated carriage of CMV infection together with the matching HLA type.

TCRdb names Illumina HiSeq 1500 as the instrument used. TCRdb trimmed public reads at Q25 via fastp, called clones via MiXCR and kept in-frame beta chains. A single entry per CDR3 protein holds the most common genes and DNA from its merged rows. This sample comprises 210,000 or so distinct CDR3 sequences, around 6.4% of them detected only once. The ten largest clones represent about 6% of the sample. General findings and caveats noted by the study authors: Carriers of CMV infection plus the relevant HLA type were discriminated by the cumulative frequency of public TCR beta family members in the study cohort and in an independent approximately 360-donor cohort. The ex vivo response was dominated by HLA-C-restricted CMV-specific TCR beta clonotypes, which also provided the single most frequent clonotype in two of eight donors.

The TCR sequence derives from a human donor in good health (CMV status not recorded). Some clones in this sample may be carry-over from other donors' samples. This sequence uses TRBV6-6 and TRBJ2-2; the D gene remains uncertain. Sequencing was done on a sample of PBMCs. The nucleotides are TGTGCCAGCAGTTTACTCGATGTGACCGGGGAGCTGTTTTTT. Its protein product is CASSLLDVTGELFF.